This entry lists 8 T cell receptor beta chains sequenced from one sample in a study of blood T cell repertoires in COVID-19. The data were produced by immunoSEQ multiplex PCR, yet TCRdb's version contains in-frame clones alone and is incomplete. The sample holds some 230,000 clones, about 80% seen once. Material: PBMCs or T cells enriched from blood (not recorded which). Every receptor here comes from a man aged 35 to 55 who had recovered from COVID-19.

The chain has TRBV5-1 and TRBJ1-1; D call uncertain. V lost 5 bases to trimming and J lost 0 bases, with 8 bases between them. The CDR3 totals 13 residues. Germline V gene data show CDR1 as SGHRS and CDR2 as YFSETQ. CDR3 protein: CASSWEMNTEAFF. The DNA for the CDR3 is TGCGCCAGCAGTTGGGAGATGAACACTGAAGCTTTCTTT.

The chain combines TRBV5-1 with TRBJ1-6; 9 nucleotides align to TRBD1. This CDR3 comprises 18 residues. Germline V gene sequence: CDR1 SGHRS, CDR2 YFSETQ. The J segment lost 5 bases and the V segment lost 0 bases, leaving 9 bases of the junction unmatched. In DNA form, the CDR3 reads TGCGCCAGCAGCTTGGCCGGGTGGACAGGGGACGATAATTCACCCCTCCACTTT. Translation gives CASSLAGWTGDDNSPLHF.

The J gene is TRBJ1-2, the V gene TRBV5-1, with D maybe TRBD1 (5 bases). Trimming took 4 bases from V and 6 from J, leaving 25 bases between them. The CDR3 length is 17 residues. Germline V lookup: CDR1 SGHRS, CDR2 YFSETQ. CDR3 sequence reads: CASSPQPGGTEGNGYTF. The CDR3 region has the DNA TGCGCCAGCAGCCCCCAACCTGGCGGGACCGAGGGTAATGGCTACACCTTC.

The chain combines TRBV4-1 with TRBJ2-1; maybe TRBD1 (5 bases). V was pared by 4 bases and J by 1 base, with 14 bases between. In germline, CDR1 is MGHRA, CDR2 YSYEKL. CDR3 size: 16 residues. In DNA form, the CDR3 reads TGCGCCAGCAGCCGAGTGGGGCTGAGGTCCTACAATGAGCAGTTCTTC. Translated: CASSRVGLRSYNEQFF.

The chain combines TRBV9 with TRBJ1-1; 7 bases match TRBD1. J lost 4 bases, V lost 6 bases, and 12 bases had no gene match. This CDR3 has 15 residues. Looked up from germline, CDR1 is SGDLS and CDR2 is YYNGEE. The CDR3 DNA follows: TGTGCCAGCACCAGGGACAGCGGGAGGGGCACTGAAGCTTTCTTT. Protein product: CASTRDSGRGTEAFF.

The rearrangement joins TRBV6-5 to TRBJ2-7; tentatively, D is TRBD1 (6 bases). Germline lookup yields CDR1 MNHEY and CDR2 SVGAGI. Trimming removed 6 bases at V and 3 bases at J, with 18 bases between. The CDR3 has 15 amino acids. The CDR3, as DNA: TGTGCCAGCAGGGTGACAGGTACCCACTACTACGAGCAGTACTTC. Translated, it gives CASRVTGTHYYEQYF.

The V call is TRBV3-1 (or the pseudogene TRBV3-2), the J call TRBJ1-2; TRBD1 agrees at 7 bases. This CDR3 comprises 14 residues. V shed 6 bases, J shed 7 bases, and the junction held 11 bases outside the gene matches. The germline V gene has CDR1 LGHDT and CDR2 YNNKEL (reference sequence). CDR3 nucleotides: TGTGCCAGCAGTCCCCGAACAGGGGAACGTGGCTACACCTTC. As protein: CASSPRTGERGYTF.

V is TRBV27 and J is TRBJ1-1; no clear D gene. This CDR3 region has 16 residues. Per the germline V gene, CDR1 is MNHEY and CDR2 is SMNVEV (reference sequence). V lost 10 bases and J 1 base, leaving 22 bases between the germline ends. The CDR3 loop reads CATIPYTGTGNTEAFF. CDR3 bases: TGTGCCACCATCCCCTATACCGGTACCGGGAACACTGAAGCTTTCTTT.